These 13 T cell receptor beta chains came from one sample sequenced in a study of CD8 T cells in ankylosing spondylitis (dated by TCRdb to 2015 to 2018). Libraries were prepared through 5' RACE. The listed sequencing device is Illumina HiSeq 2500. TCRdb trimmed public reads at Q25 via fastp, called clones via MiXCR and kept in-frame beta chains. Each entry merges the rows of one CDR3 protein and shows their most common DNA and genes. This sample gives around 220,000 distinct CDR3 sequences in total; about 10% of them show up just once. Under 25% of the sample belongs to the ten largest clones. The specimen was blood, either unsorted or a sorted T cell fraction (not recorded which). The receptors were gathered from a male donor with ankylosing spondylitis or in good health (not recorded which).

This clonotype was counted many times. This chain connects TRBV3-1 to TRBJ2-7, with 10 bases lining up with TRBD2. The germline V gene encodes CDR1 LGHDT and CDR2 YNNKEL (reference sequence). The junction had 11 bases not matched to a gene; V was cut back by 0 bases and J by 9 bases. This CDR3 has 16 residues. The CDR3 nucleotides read TGTGCCAGCAGCCAAGATTATCTAGCGGGGGTCGGAGGGCAGTACTTC. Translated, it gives CASSQDYLAGVGGQYF.

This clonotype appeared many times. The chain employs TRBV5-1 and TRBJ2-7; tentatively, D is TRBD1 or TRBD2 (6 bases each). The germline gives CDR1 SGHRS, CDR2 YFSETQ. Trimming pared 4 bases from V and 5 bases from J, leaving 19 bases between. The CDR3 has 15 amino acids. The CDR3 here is CASSGLQGGDHEQYF. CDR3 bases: TGCGCCAGCAGCGGGTTACAGGGAGGAGACCACGAGCAGTACTTC.

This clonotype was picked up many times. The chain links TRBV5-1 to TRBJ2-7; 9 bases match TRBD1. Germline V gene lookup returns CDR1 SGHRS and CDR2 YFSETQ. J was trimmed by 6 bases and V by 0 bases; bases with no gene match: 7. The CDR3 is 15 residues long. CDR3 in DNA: TGCGCCAGCAGCTTGGGGGACAGGGAACAGAGCGAGCAGTACTTC. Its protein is CASSLGDREQSEQYF.

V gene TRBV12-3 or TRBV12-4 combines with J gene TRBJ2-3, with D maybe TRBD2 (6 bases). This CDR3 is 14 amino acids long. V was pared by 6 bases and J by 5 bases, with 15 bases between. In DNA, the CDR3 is TGTGCCAGCAGGGCGGGACTCGCCGTAGATACGCAGTATTTT. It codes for CASRAGLAVDTQYF.

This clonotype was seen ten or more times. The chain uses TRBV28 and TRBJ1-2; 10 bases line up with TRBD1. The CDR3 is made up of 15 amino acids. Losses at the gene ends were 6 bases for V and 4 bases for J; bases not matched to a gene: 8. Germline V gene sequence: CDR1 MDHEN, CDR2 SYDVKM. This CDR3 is CASSVPGQGSYGYTF. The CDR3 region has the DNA TGTGCCAGCAGCGTACCGGGACAGGGGAGCTATGGCTACACCTTC.

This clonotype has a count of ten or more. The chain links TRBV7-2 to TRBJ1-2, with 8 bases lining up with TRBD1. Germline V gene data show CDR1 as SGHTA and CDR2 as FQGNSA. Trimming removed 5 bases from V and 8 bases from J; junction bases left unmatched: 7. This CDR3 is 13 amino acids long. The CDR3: CASSQDREEGYTF. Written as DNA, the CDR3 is TGTGCCAGCAGCCAGGACAGGGAAGAAGGCTACACCTTC.

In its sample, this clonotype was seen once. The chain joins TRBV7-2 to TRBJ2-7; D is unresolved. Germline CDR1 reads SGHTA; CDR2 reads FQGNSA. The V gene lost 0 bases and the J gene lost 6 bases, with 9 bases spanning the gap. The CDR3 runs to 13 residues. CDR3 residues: CASSLAGLGEQYF. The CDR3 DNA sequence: TGTGCCAGCAGCTTAGCAGGGTTAGGCGAGCAGTACTTC.

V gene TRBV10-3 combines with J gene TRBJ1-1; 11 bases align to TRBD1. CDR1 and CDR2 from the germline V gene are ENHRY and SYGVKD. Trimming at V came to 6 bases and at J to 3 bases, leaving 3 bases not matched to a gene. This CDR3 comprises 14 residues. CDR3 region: CAIRGGQGDTEAFF. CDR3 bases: TGTGCCATCAGGGGGGGACAGGGGGACACTGAAGCTTTCTTT.

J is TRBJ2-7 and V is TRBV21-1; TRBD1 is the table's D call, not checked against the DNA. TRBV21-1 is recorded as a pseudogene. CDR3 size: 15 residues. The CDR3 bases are TGTGCCAGCAGCGGCCGTTGGACAGGGGGCTGTGAGCAGTACTTC. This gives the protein CASSGRWTGGCEQYF.

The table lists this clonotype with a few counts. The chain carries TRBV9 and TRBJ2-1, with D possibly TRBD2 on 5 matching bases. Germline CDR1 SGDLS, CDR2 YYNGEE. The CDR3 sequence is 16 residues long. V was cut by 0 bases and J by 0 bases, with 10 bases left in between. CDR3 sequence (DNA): TGTGCCAGCAGCGTAGCTTCAAGCGGCTCCTACAATGAGCAGTTCTTC. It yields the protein CASSVASSGSYNEQFF.

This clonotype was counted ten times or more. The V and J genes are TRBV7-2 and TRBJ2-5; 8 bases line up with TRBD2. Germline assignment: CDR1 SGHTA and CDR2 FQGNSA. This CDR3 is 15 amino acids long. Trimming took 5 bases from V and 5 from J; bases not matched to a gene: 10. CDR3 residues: CASSARYSGDETQYF. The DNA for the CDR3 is TGTGCCAGCAGCGCACGGTATAGCGGGGATGAGACCCAGTACTTC.

CDR3 protein: CASSSRTGLTNYGYTF. The CDR3 nucleotides read TGTGCCAGCAGTTCGCGGACAGGGCTAACTAACTATGGCTACACCTTC. This rearrangement joins TRBV12-3 or TRBV12-4 to TRBJ1-2, with TRBD1 identical over 8 bases. The J segment lost 0 bases and the V segment lost 4 bases, leaving 7 bases of the junction unmatched. This CDR3 has 16 amino acids.

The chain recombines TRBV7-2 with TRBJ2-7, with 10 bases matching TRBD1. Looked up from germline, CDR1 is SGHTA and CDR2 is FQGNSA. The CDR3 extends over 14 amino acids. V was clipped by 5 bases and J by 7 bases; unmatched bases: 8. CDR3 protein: CASSVTGGGLEQYF. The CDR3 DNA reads TGTGCCAGCAGCGTGACAGGGGGCGGCTTAGAGCAGTACTTC.